The following is a TCR beta chain sequence with its context. The antigen is undetermined. All patients picked for sequencing had shown, by flow cytometry, an expansion of CD8+CD57+ cells. This sample stems from a study of CD8+CD57+ T cells in acquired aplastic anemia. Findings of the study overall: Researchers report that 25 to 35 CD8+ CDR3 sequences appeared in both patients and controls.

The use of genomic DNA as template underpinned the TCR beta VDJ and CDR3 profiling. TCRdb analysed the reads with MiXCR anew, one entry per CDR3 protein. The sample carries some 140,000 distinct CDR3 sequences, roughly 54% recorded once. The sequence was collected from a human donor with aplastic anemia. The sequencing sample was made of sorted CD4+, CD8+, or CD8+CD57+ T cells (not recorded which) from PBMCs.

Here the CDR3 DNA reads TGTGCCAGCAGTTGGGGGCCGACCTACGAGCAGTACTTC. Residues: CASSWGPTYEQYF. V and J are TRBV5-4 and TRBJ2-7; D might be TRBD1 (6 bases). Trimming pared 5 bases from V and 2 bases from J, leaving 11 bases between. The V gene's germline CDR1 is SGHNT and CDR2 YYREEE (reference sequence). This CDR3 has 13 amino acids.